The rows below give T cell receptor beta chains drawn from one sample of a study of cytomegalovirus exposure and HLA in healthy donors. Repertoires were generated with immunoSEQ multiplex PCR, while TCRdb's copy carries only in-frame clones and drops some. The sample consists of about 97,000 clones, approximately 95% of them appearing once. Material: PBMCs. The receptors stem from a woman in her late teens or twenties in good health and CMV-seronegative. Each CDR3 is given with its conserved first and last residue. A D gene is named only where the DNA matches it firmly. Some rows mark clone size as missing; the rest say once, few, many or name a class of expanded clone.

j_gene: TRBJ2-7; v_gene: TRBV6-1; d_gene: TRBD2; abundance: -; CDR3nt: TGTGCCAGCAGTGAAACGATGGCTAGCGGGGGAGCCCGGGGGTACGAGCAGTACTTC; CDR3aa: CASSETMASGGARGYEQYF
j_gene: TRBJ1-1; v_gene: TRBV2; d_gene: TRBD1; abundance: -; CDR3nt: TGTGCCAGCACCGGGACAGGGTGGGCTTTCTTT; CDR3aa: CASTGTGWAFF
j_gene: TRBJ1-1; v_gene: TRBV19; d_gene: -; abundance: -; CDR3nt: TGTGCCAGTAGTACGGTTTTAATGAACACTGAAGCTTTCTTT; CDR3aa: CASSTVLMNTEAFF
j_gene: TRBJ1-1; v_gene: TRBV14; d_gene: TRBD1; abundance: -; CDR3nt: TGTGCCAGCAGCCCCTGGGCAGGGGGTACTGAAGCTTTCTTT; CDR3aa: CASSPWAGGTEAFF
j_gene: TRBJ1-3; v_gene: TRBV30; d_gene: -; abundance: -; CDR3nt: TGTGCCTGGAGTGTACCAGGGCTGGGAGGAAACACCATATATTTT; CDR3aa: CAWSVPGLGGNTIYF
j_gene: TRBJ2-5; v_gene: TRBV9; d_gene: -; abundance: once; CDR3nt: TGTGCCAGCAGCCGAACCGGGACTTTACAAGAGACCCAGTACTTC; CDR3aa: CASSRTGTLQETQYF
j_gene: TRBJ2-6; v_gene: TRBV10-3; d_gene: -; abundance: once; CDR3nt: TGTGCCATCACGGAGGGGGCAAGCTCTGGGGCCAACGTCCTGACTTTC; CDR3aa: CAITEGASSGANVLTF
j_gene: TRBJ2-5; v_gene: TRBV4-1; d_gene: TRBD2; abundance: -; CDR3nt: TGCGCCAGCAGCCCCGGACTAGAAGGGGCCCAGTACTTC; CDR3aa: CASSPGLEGAQYF
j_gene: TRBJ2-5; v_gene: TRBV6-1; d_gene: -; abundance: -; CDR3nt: TGTGCCAGCGGCGGGACAGTAAGAGAGACCCAGTACTTC; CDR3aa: CASGGTVRETQYF
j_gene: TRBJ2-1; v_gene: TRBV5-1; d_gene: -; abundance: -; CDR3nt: TGCGCCAGCAGCTTGGGCGGCGAGCAGTTCTTC; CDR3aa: CASSLGGEQFF
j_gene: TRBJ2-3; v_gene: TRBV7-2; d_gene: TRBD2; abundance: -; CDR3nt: TGTGCCAGCAGCCTGGGACTAGCGCGCACAGATACGCAGTATTTT; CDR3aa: CASSLGLARTDTQYF
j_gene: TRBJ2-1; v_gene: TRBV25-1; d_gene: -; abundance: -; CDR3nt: TGTGCCAGCAGTGAAGTACGGCGGTACAATGAGCAGTTCTTC; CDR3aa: CASSEVRRYNEQFF
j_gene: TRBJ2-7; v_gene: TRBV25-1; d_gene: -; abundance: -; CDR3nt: TGTGCCAGCAGTGAATCCGAGAGCGAGCAGTACTTC; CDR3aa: CASSESESEQYF
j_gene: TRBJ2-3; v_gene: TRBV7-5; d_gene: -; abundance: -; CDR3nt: TGTGTCAGAAGCCCAGCCCCGGACAGGGACACAGATACGCAGTATTTT; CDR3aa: CVRSPAPDRDTDTQYF
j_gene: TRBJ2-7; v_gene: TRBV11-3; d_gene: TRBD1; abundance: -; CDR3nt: TGTGCCAGCAGCCCGACAGGGGTGGACGAGCAGTACTTC; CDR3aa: CASSPTGVDEQYF
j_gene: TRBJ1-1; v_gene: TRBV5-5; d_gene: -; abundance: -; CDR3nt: TGTGCCAGCAGCTTGGGTTACTCGACTGAAGCTTTCTTT; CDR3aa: CASSLGYSTEAFF
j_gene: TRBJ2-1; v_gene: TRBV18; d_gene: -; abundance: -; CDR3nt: TGTGCCAGCTCTCAGAAAATAGCCGGCAATGAGCAGTTCTTC; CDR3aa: CASSQKIAGNEQFF
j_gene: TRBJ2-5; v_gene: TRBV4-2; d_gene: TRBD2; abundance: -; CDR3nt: TGTGCCAGCAGCCACGTCCCGGGACTAGCGGAAGAGACCCAGTACTTC; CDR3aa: CASSHVPGLAEETQYF
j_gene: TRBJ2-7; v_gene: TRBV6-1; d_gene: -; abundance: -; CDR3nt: TGTGCCAGCAGCCGAAGCTCCTATACTTACGAGCAGTACTTC; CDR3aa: CASSRSSYTYEQYF
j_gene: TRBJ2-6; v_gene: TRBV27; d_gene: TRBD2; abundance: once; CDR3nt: TGTGCCAGCAGTACCGGGGGGGGCTACTCTGGGGCCAACGTCCTGACTTTC; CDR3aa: CASSTGGGYSGANVLTF
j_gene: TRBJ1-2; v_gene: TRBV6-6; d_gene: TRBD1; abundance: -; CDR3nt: TGTGCCAGCAGCTACCGGATCAAGGACAGGGGAGGAGGCTACACCTTC; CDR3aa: CASSYRIKDRGGGYTF
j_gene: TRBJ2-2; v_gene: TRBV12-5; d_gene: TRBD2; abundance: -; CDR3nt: TGTGCTAGTGGCCCAGGACTAGCGGCGAACACCGGGGAGCTGTTTTTT; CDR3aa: CASGPGLAANTGELFF
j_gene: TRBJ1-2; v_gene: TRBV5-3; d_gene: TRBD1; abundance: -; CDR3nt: TGTGCCAGAAGCTTCGGAGCGACAGGGGGACGCCCCTCATGTGGCTACACCTTC; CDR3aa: CARSFGATGGRPSCGYTF
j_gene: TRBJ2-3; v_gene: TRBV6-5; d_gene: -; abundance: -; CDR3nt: TGTGCCAGCAGTTACCTCAGCACAGATACGCAGTATTTT; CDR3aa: CASSYLSTDTQYF
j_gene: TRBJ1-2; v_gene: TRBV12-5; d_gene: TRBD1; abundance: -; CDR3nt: TGTGCTAGTGGTGACAGGGGCCAGGGGGGCTACACCTTC; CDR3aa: CASGDRGQGGYTF
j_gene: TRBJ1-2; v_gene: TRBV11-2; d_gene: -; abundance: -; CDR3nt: TGTGCCAGCAGCCAGGACTCCTATGGCTACACCTTC; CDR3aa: CASSQDSYGYTF
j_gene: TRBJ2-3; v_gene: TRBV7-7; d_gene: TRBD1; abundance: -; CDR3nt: TGTGCTAGCAGCTTAGGGGCCGGGACAGGAGGCACAGATACGCAGTATTTT; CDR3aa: CASSLGAGTGGTDTQYF
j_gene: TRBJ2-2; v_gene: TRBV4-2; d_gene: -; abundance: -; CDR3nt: TGTGCCAGCAGCCAAGGTTTTGTACTTAACGCGAACACCGGGGAGCTGTTTTTT; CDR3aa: CASSQGFVLNANTGELFF
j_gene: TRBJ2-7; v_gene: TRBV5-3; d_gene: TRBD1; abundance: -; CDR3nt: TGTGCCAGAAGCTTGGTTTTGGGACAGCACTACGAGCAGTACTTC; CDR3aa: CARSLVLGQHYEQYF
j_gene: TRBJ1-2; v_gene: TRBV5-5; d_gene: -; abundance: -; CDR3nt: TGTGCCAGCAGCCCTACGACGGGGATGGATGGCTACACCTTC; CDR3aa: CASSPTTGMDGYTF
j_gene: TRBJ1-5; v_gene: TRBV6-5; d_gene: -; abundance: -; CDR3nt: TGTGCCAGCAGTCTACGACAGGTGAATCAGCCCCAGCATTTT; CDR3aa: CASSLRQVNQPQHF
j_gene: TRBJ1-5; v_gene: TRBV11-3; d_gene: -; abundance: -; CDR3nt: TGTGCCAGCAGTACGAGTGGGCGTCCCTATAGCAATCAGCCCCAGCATTTT; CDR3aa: CASSTSGRPYSNQPQHF
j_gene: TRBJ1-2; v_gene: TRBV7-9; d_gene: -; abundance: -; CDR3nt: TGTGCCAGCAGCTTAGTTCAGTCTAACTATGGCTACACCTTC; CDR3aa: CASSLVQSNYGYTF
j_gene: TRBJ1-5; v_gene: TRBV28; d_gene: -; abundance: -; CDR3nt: TGTGCCAGCAGCCTGGGGCAAAGCAATCAGCCCCAGCATTTT; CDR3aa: CASSLGQSNQPQHF
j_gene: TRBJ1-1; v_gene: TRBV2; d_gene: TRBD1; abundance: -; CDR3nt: TGTGCCAGCAGATATCCCCGAAGTGAGACAGGGGACATGAACACTGAAGCTTTCTTT; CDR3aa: CASRYPRSETGDMNTEAFF
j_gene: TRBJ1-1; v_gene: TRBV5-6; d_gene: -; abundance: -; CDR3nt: TGTGCCAGCAGCGCCGGGGTAAACACTGAAGCTTTCTTT; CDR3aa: CASSAGVNTEAFF
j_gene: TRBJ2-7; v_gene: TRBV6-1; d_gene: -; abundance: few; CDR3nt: TGTGCCACCGATACACAAGGGGGCTCCTACGAGCAGTACTTC; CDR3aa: CATDTQGGSYEQYF
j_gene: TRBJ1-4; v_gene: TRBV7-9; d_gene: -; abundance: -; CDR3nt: TGTGCCAGCAGCTCCCTCTTACGGTTCGGGGAAAAACTGTTTTTT; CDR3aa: CASSSLLRFGEKLFF
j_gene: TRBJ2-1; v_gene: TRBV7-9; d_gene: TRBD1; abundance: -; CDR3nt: TGTGCCAGCAGCTTGACAGGGAAATCCTACAATGAGCAGTTCTTC; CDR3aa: CASSLTGKSYNEQFF
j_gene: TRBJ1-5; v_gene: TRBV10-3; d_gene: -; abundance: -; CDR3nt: TGTGCCATCAGGGACTCCCTGTCTAGCAATCAGCCCCAGCATTTT; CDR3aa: CAIRDSLSSNQPQHF
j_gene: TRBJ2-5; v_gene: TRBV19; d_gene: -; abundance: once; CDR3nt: TGTGCCAGTAGGGAATCTGCGGTTCAAGAGACCCAGTACTTC; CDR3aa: CASRESAVQETQYF
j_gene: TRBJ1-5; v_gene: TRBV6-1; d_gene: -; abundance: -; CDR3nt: TGTGCCAGCAGTGAAGCACAGGTCTCGTATCAGCCCCAGCATTTT; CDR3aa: CASSEAQVSYQPQHF
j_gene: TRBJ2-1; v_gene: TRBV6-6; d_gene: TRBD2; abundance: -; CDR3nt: TGTGCCAGCAGTCGTAGCGGGGACTCCTACAATGAGCAGTTCTTC; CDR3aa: CASSRSGDSYNEQFF
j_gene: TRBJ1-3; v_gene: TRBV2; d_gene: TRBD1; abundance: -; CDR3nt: TGTGCCACAAGGACAGGGCCACACTCTGGAAACACCATATATTTT; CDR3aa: CATRTGPHSGNTIYF
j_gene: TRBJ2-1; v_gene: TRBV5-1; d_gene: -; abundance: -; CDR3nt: TGCGCCAGCAGGAGACGACTGAGCTCCTACAATGAGCAGTTCTTC; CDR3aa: CASRRRLSSYNEQFF
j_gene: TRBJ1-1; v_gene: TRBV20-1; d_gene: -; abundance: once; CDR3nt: TGCAGTGCTAGAGAAGGGACACCTTCCCTCTTT; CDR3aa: CSAREGTPSLF
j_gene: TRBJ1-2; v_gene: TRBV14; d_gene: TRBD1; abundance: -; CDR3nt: TGTGCCAGCAGCCAAGCCGACAGGGGAAACTATGGCTACACCTTC; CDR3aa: CASSQADRGNYGYTF
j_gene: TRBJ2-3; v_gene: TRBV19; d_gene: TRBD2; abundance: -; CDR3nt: TGTGCCAGTAGCGTAAATCGCGGGAGTTTCTTAGATACGCAGTATTTT; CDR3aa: CASSVNRGSFLDTQYF
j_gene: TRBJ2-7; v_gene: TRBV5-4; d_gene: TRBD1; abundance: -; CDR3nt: TGTGCCAGCAGCTCCGGGACAGGGGTCGAGCAGTACTTC; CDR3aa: CASSSGTGVEQYF
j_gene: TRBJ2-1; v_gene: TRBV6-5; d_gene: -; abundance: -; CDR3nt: TGTGCCAGCAGCCGCGGGGCCTACAATGAGCAGTTCTTC; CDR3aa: CASSRGAYNEQFF
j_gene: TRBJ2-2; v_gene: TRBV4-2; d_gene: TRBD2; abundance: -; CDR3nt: TGTGCCAGCAGCCAACCCCTAGCGGGGGGGTCGAACACCGGGGAGCTGTTTTTT; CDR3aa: CASSQPLAGGSNTGELFF
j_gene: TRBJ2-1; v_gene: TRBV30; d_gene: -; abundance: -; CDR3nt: TGTGCCTCTACTCTCGACAGAGTCAGTAGAGATGAGCAGTTCTTC; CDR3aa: CASTLDRVSRDEQFF
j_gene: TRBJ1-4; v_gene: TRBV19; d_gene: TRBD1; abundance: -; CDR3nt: TGTGCCAGTAGGACCCGACAGGGGTTAAGTGAAAAACTGTTTTTT; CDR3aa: CASRTRQGLSEKLFF
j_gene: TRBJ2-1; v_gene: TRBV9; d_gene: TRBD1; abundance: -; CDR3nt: TGTGCCAGCAGCCCCCGGGACAGGGTGACCAATGAGCAGTTCTTC; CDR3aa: CASSPRDRVTNEQFF